This entry concerns a single TCR beta chain. No cognate antigen has been identified for it. Base qualities were left out, and no much larger clone turns up one base away. Counted from cysteine to phenylalanine, this CDR3 has 13 amino acids. The CDR3 DNA has 39 bases and is translated from base 1. Sequences SNHLY (CDR1) and FYNNEI (CDR2) are obtained from the germline V gene. V loses 7 bases at its end and J loses 4 bases; junction bases beyond the gene matches: 4. TCRbeta CDR3 regions were amplified from genomic DNA by means of the immunoSEQ Assay, a bias-controlled multiplex PCR. On the authors' methods: The number of nucleated cells in each sample was estimated from the amplification of reference gene primers within the assay. Sequence reads were collapsed and filtered to measure the absolute abundance of every unique TCRbeta CDR3 rearrangement. For each sample, productive Simpson clonality was calculated by taking the square root of Simpson's diversity index across productive rearrangements. Held by TCRdb, this immuneACCESS table contains in-frame sequences only and omits some clones. Under half of the omission traces to an unresolved V gene where checked; the cause of the rest is unknown. The V and J calls and clone size come from that table; D and trimming were worked out from the DNA. The sample table lists about 74,000 clones, 90% of them with a count of one. Roughly a tenth of the sample belongs to the ten largest clones.

This specimen comes from a study of blood T cell repertoires in COVID-19 (dated by TCRdb to about 2020). Context from the whole study: Samples covering the acute and convalescent phases of COVID-19 were provided by collaborators in the United States, Italy and Spain. A de-identified subject ID, COVID-19 status, age in years and sex were almost always included in the sample metadata. A freely available public database, intended as a resource for researchers studying the immune response to SARS-CoV-2, is where the repertoires were released. Deeply sampled blood TCRbeta repertoires from subjects exposed to, actively infected with, or recovered from COVID-19 were included in the dataset. HLA class I and class II types, where available, came from metadata supplied by the sample provider rather than from assay-based typing. Samples were obtained from the ongoing ImmuneRACE study (first 160 participants) and from 1,000 to 1,500 subjects provided by 6 global collaborators. The prospective study material was composed of cDNA or gDNA derived from T cells, B-cell-depleted T cells, or PBMCs. General study outcomes and caveats: How much clinical and demographic metadata was included differed by source and by participant, and the metadata was provided uncurated.

Whole blood was collected in K2EDTA tubes by collaborating institutions according to the institutions' own protocols. For TCRbeta analysis, collaborators shipped samples in one of three forms: frozen whole blood, isolated PBMCs, or DNA extracted from either of those sample types. The sequence came from a human donor in a cohort sampled during active COVID-19. The receptor chain draws on TRBV2 and TRBJ2-5; 9 central bases correspond to TRBD1. Input material: peripheral blood. DNA sequence: TGTGCCAGCACGGGACAGGGCGTAGAGACCCAGTACTTC. The resulting protein is CASTGQGVETQYF.